The clone carrying this TCR beta chain is a singleton in its sample. What it recognizes is unknown. The CDR3 is 14 residues long. From germline, CDR1 is MNHEY and CDR2 SMNVEV (reference sequence). Trimming took 7 bases from V and 4 from J; bases not matched to a gene: 9. The data were obtained in a study of cytomegalovirus exposure and HLA in healthy donors. Whole-study context: As an earlier analysis found, around 190 million T cells yielded 117 million unique TCR beta sequences. General observations from the study: What TCR beta sequences reportedly achieved was accurate prediction of HLA-A and HLA-B alleles in most subjects. Later work found that TCR association rates differed between HLA loci; DRB1 had the most and HLA-C the fewest. A missense variant in DCLRE1C was later tied to TCR beta V- and J-gene trimming.

The PCR employed 60 Vbeta primers together with 13 Jbeta primers. Produced via immunoSEQ multiplex PCR; TCRdb's table is partial and in-frame only. The sample has more than 85,000 clones, over 70% seen once. The chain couples TRBV27 to TRBJ1-1; the match to TRBD1 covers 7 bases. The material sequenced was PBMCs. The receptor's source is a woman in her forties in good health and CMV-seropositive. CDR3 protein: CASTRRDSPTEAFF. CDR3 bases: TGTGCCAGCACCCGCCGGGACAGCCCCACTGAAGCTTTCTTT.